Here is one T cell receptor (beta chain) with its context. Its specificity is unknown. This entry is derived from a study of T cell responses to AZD1222 COVID-19 vaccine. Study-wide points: Clonal diversity was possibly underestimated; the donors were predominantly white British and more often female. Vaccine-associated CD4 TCRs ranged over spike, dominating at 160-218 and 743-854.

Germline loops: CDR1 MDHEN, CDR2 SYDVKM. The CDR3 runs 17 residues. Trimming took off 6 bases at V and 0 bases at J, with 15 bases between the two ends. Generated by immunoSEQ multiplex PCR, the TCRdb table keeps only in-frame clones and is missing some. The sample has tens of thousands of clones; about 90% are singletons. The specimen was peripheral blood, collected on day 0 of AZD1222 vaccination. The chain links TRBV28 to TRBJ2-6; no clear D. The receptor was derived from an adult in good health. CDR3 amino acids: CASSLDQVTSGANVLTF. The CDR3 region has the DNA TGTGCCAGCAGCCTTGATCAGGTCACCTCTGGGGCCAACGTCCTGACTTTC.